This T cell receptor beta chain comes out of a study of post-analysis software for immune sequencing data. About the research overall: Clinical courses comprised relapsing-remitting, secondary progressive and progressive-relapsing multiple sclerosis. The study, taken as a whole, reports: Strong same-batch co-clustering of samples appeared with F measure clustering. Patients with multiple sclerosis recorded significantly lower normalized Chao1 diversity than controls, the study found. With TRBV5-6, TRBV5-1 and TRBV20-1 included, about 5 TRBV segments were more frequent in patients than in controls.

This clonotype was found a few times. Its target is not known. This CDR3 has 14 amino acids. Germline CDR1 MNHEY, CDR2 SMNVEV (reference sequence). With 6 bases removed from V and 7 bases from J, the gap between germline ends came to 16 bases. cDNA libraries of TCR beta carried unique molecular identifiers. The authors obtained roughly 550,000 cDNA molecules from roughly 1 to 10 million T cells. TCRdb re-called the PCR reads with MiXCR, one entry per CDR3 protein. The sample holds more than 450,000 distinct CDR3 sequences; around 40% are singletons and the top ten take 1.5% to 2%. This chain connects TRBV27 to TRBJ2-4; either TRBD1 or TRBD2 may supply D (5 bases each). The origin of this receptor is a girl under 18 with multiple sclerosis. What was sequenced was blood. The CDR3 loop reads CASRFPGTGNIQYF. The CDR3 bases are TGTGCCAGCAGATTCCCCGGGACGGGGAACATTCAGTACTTC.